This T cell receptor beta chain was recovered during a study of blood T cell repertoires in COVID-19. Study information: The United States, Italy and Spain were the sources of the acute and convalescent COVID-19 samples.

Trimming left V 7 bases short and J 2 bases short, with 13 bases between. Germline loops: CDR1 LNHDA, CDR2 SQIVND (reference sequence). The CDR3 is made up of 14 amino acids. The protocol was immunoSEQ multiplex PCR, while the TCRdb copy is restricted to in-frame clones and leaves out a portion. The repertoire holds hundreds of thousands of clones, about 85% seen once, with approximately 7.2% in the top ten. This chain uses TRBV19 with TRBJ2-3; tentatively, D is TRBD1 (5 bases). Sequencing was carried out using peripheral blood. The receptor comes from a woman older than 75 with acute or convalescent COVID-19. The CDR3 sequence: CASTSLRATDTQYF. In DNA, the CDR3 is TGTGCCAGTACATCTCTCAGGGCCACAGATACGCAGTATTTT.